What follows are 21 T cell receptor beta chains derived from one specimen sequenced in a study of T cell changes during pregnancy in multiple sclerosis. Libraries were prepared by immunoSEQ multiplex PCR; TCRdb keeps only in-frame clonotypes and omits some of them. The sample comprises approximately 32,000 clones, roughly 89% of which are singletons, and about 10% rests with the top ten. The sample here was CD8+ T cells from peripheral blood mononuclear cells, taken in the second trimester of pregnancy. These receptors were taken from a female donor with multiple sclerosis, enrolled in a pregnancy study.

The chain uses TRBV25-1 and TRBJ1-1, with 8 bases matching TRBD1. Germline values: CDR1 MGHDK, CDR2 SYGVNS. Trimming took 7 bases from V and 5 from J; bases not matched to a gene: 9. This CDR3 spans 14 amino acids. This CDR3 reads CASNPQGALTEAFF. CDR3 DNA sequence: TGTGCCAGCAACCCCCAGGGGGCCTTGACTGAAGCTTTCTTT.

The chain is built from TRBV27 and TRBJ2-7, with D possibly matching TRBD2 (5 bases). V was shortened by 0 bases and J by 0 bases, with 9 bases between the two germline ends. The CDR3 runs 15 residues. In germline, CDR1 is MNHEY, CDR2 SMNVEV (reference sequence). The CDR3 sequence: CASSLSRESSYEQYF. DNA for the CDR3: TGTGCCAGCAGTTTATCGAGGGAAAGCTCCTACGAGCAGTACTTC.

In the case of this clone: Germline and junction disagree at one end, which may indicate a read error. The V call is TRBV6-6, the J call TRBJ2-3, with 10 bases that match TRBD2. Germline V gene lookup returns CDR1 MNHNY and CDR2 SVGAGI (reference sequence). The CDR3 sequence is 13 residues long. CDR3 in amino acids: CASSYASGRSRDF. The CDR3 DNA reads TGTGCCAGCAGTTACGCTAGCGGGAGATCTCGGGATTTT.

This clone came up a few times. The chain has TRBV18 and TRBJ1-2; no reliable D call. Germline assignment: CDR1 KGHSH and CDR2 LQKENI. The CDR3 runs 15 residues. The V end lost 2 bases, the J end lost 9 bases, and 19 bases lay between the germline ends. CDR3 loop: CASSPASGSAKSYTF. The CDR3 nucleotides are TGTGCCAGCTCACCAGCATCGGGGTCCGCGAAAAGCTACACCTTC.

The CDR3 spells CASSSGTGEDSGNTIYF. CDR3 DNA sequence: TGTGCCAGCAGCTCCGGGACAGGGGAAGACTCTGGAAACACCATATATTTT. The V and J genes are TRBV7-9 and TRBJ1-3; 10 bases agree with TRBD1. The CDR3 has 17 amino acids. The ends lost 4 bases at V and 0 bases at J; junction bases unmatched: 6. The germline gives CDR1 SEHNR, CDR2 FQNEAQ (reference sequence).

This clone was seen only once. V usage is TRBV5-1 and J usage is TRBJ1-1; TRBD1 matches at 7 bases. This CDR3 is 14 amino acids long. Per germline, CDR1 SGHRS and CDR2 YFSETQ. The J segment lost 5 bases and the V segment lost 2 bases, leaving 6 bases of the junction unmatched. This CDR3 is CASSLDRAGTEAFF. CDR3 nucleotides: TGCGCCAGCAGCTTAGACAGGGCGGGAACTGAAGCTTTCTTT.

The CDR3 reads CASSLGAYLYEQYF. CDR3 DNA: TGTGCCAGCAGCTTGGGGGCCTACCTTTACGAGCAGTACTTC. V usage is TRBV5-6 and J usage is TRBJ2-7; D is undetermined. Trimming removed 0 bases at V and 4 bases at J, with 11 bases between. In germline, CDR1 is SGHDT, CDR2 YYEEEE. This CDR3 contains 14 residues. The variable domain in full, with the rest retrieved from reference TRBV5-6 and TRBJ2-7, is DAGVTQSPTHLIKTRGQQVTLRCSPKSGHDTVSWYQQALGQGPQFIFQYYEEEERQRGNFPDRFSGHQFPNYSSELNVNALLLGDSALYLCASSLGAYLYEQYFGPGTRLTVT.

The CDR3 is CATSRDGGVYGYTF. The CDR3 bases are TGTGCCACCAGCAGAGATGGGGGGGTCTATGGCTACACCTTC. This sequence joins TRBV15 and TRBJ1-2; TRBD1 is a possible D gene (5 bases). Germline values: CDR1 LNHNV, CDR2 YYDKDF (reference sequence). The CDR3 has 14 amino acids. V dropped 0 bases and J dropped 4 bases, with 9 bases sitting between them.

The J gene is TRBJ2-7, the V gene TRBV10-3; D may be TRBD1 (5 bases). Deletions cut 0 bases from V and 5 bases from J, with 11 bases between. The CDR3 has 14 amino acids. Germline values: CDR1 ENHRY, CDR2 SYGVKD. This CDR3 reads CAISESFRAHEQYF. In DNA form, the CDR3 reads TGTGCCATCAGTGAGTCGTTCAGGGCCCACGAGCAGTACTTC.

V gene TRBV11-3 combines with J gene TRBJ1-1, with TRBD1 matching over 10 bases. The CDR3 loop spans 16 amino acids. Germline V lookup: CDR1 SGHNT, CDR2 YENEEA. Trimming removed 0 bases from V and 5 bases from J; junction bases left unmatched: 6. CDR3 sequence (DNA): TGTGCCAGCAGCTTAGAAAACCCGGGACAGGGGACTGAAGCTTTCTTT. This gives the protein CASSLENPGQGTEAFF.

The V and J genes are TRBV2 and TRBJ1-1; 7 positions match TRBD1. Trimming took 10 bases from V and 5 from J; bases not matched to a gene: 13. The CDR3 sequence is 14 residues long. Looked up from germline, CDR1 is SNHLY and CDR2 is FYNNEI. The CDR3 spells CATISRTGRTEAFF. The CDR3 DNA sequence: TGTGCCACCATATCAAGGACAGGACGGACTGAAGCTTTCTTT.

The chain links TRBV13 to TRBJ2-4, with D possibly matching TRBD2 (7 bases). V lost 4 bases to trimming and J lost 0 bases, with 13 bases between them. This CDR3 is built from 16 residues. Germline-derived CDR1 and CDR2 are PRHDT and FYEKMQ (reference sequence). The CDR3 sequence: CASSSNREGAKNIQYF. The CDR3 DNA reads as TGTGCCAGCAGCTCTAACAGGGAGGGAGCCAAAAACATTCAGTACTTC.

The chain joins TRBV6-1 to TRBJ2-3, with TRBD2 identical over 9 bases. CDR1 MNHNS and CDR2 SASEGT come from the germline V gene. This CDR3 has 17 residues. The trim removed 1 base at V and 6 bases at J, leaving 11 bases unmatched. For the CDR3, the DNA is TGTGCCAGCAGTGAAGTACGAGCGGGGGGACGCAGGGATACGCAGTATTTT. This encodes CASSEVRAGGRRDTQYF.

The gene calls are TRBV19 and TRBJ1-3, with D uncertain. With 2 bases removed from V and 1 base from J, the gap between germline ends came to 6 bases. Germline loops: CDR1 LNHDA, CDR2 SQIVND (reference sequence). The CDR3 has 14 residues. DNA of the CDR3: TGTGCCAGTAGTATATCGGGATCTGGAAACACCATATATTTT. This codes for CASSISGSGNTIYF.

The chain recombines TRBV6-4 with TRBJ2-2, with TRBD2 matching over 12 bases. The V gene end was trimmed by 4 bases and the J gene end by 0 bases; junction bases not matched to a gene: 0. CDR3 length equals 16 residues. Germline V gene sequence: CDR1 MRHNA, CDR2 SNTAGT. CDR3 DNA: TGTGCCAGCAGTGGACTAGCGGGGGCGAACACCGGGGAGCTGTTTTTT. Translation: CASSGLAGANTGELFF.

The genes are TRBV5-1 and TRBJ2-5, with D tentatively TRBD2 (6 bases). CDR1 is SGHRS, CDR2 YFSETQ, per germline. CDR3 length: 15 residues. The germline V and J ends were trimmed by 2 bases and 4 bases, with 15 bases remaining between them. CDR3 bases: TGCGCCAGCAGCTTAAGGACTACGCCAGTAGAGACCCAGTACTTC. Residues: CASSLRTTPVETQYF.

V and J are TRBV25-1 and TRBJ2-7; D unresolved. Trimming pared 7 bases from V and 3 bases from J, leaving 7 bases between. Per the germline V gene, CDR1 is MGHDK and CDR2 is SYGVNS. The CDR3 runs to 11 residues. The CDR3 bases are TGTGCCAGCACTACCGGCTACGAGCAGTACTTC. This gives the protein CASTTGYEQYF.

The genes are TRBV13 and TRBJ2-7; D gene unclear. The CDR3 sequence is 13 residues long. V was clipped by 0 bases and J by 0 bases, with 3 bases between them. CDR1 and CDR2 from the germline V gene are PRHDT and FYEKMQ (reference sequence). CDR3 sequence reads: CASSLGRSYEQYF. The CDR3 nucleotides are TGTGCCAGCAGCTTAGGCCGCTCCTACGAGCAGTACTTC. Combining the CDR3 with reference TRBV13 and TRBJ2-7 gives the whole variable domain AAGVIQSPRHLIKEKRETATLKCYPIPRHDTVYWYQQGPGQDPQFLISFYEKMQSDKGSIPDRFSAQQFSDYHSELNMSSLELGDSALYFCASSLGRSYEQYFGPGTRLTVT.

This chain joins TRBV14 and TRBJ1-5; 9 bases map to TRBD1. There are 16 residues in the CDR3. V shed 4 bases, J shed 5 bases, and the junction held 9 bases outside the gene matches. The germline CDR1 and CDR2 sequences are SGHDN and FVKESK. Here the CDR3 reads CASSPYRGRAHQPQHF. The CDR3 DNA reads as TGTGCCAGCAGCCCGTACAGGGGGCGAGCCCATCAGCCCCAGCATTTT.

The chain is built from TRBV7-7 and TRBJ1-1; D unresolved. The V gene's germline CDR1 is SSHAT and CDR2 FNYEAQ (reference sequence). V lost 1 base and J 2 bases, leaving 8 bases between the germline ends. The CDR3 is 14 amino acids. CDR3 bases: TGTGCCAGCAGCTTAGAGCGCAGAAACACTGAAGCTTTCTTT. As protein: CASSLERRNTEAFF. Supplemented by reference TRBV7-7 and TRBJ1-1, the full variable domain reads GAGVSQSPRYKVTKRGQDVTLRCDPISSHATLYWYQQALGQGPEFLTYFNYEAQPDKSGLPSDRFSAERPEGSISTLTIQRTEQRDSAMYRCASSLERRNTEAFFGQGTRLTVV.

This clone has a handful of counts. The chain links TRBV7-7 to TRBJ1-1; D is undetermined. The germline CDR1 and CDR2 sequences are SSHAT and FNYEAQ (reference sequence). The CDR3 spans 15 residues. Trimming took off 5 bases at V and 6 bases at J, with 19 bases between the two ends. The chain's CDR3 is CASSQHLPGLAEAFF. The CDR3 DNA is TGTGCCAGCAGCCAACACCTCCCGGGGTTAGCTGAAGCTTTCTTT.